Described below is a single T cell receptor beta chain sequence and its context. Its antigen is unknown. Positively selected for CCR7, the CD45RO-negative cells used as naive CD8 cells excluded terminally differentiated effector memory CD45RA+ cells. This sample is drawn from a study of shared clonotypes between healthy human individuals. Notes on the study in general: Generally, estimated richness proved larger in naive subsets than it did in memory subsets.

The table came from immunoSEQ multiplex PCR; TCRdb's copy has only in-frame clones and leaves some out. The sample includes about 2.1 million clones, 85% to 95% seen only once; the top ten take more than 1.5%. Per germline, CDR1 SGHVS and CDR2 FQNEAQ. The CDR3 extends over 15 amino acids. The V end was cut by 5 bases, the J end by 6 bases, with 18 bases between. Specimen: naive CD8+ T cells from PBMCs. The TCR sequence derives from a man aged 18 to 30 in good health. Some clones in this sample may be carry-over from other donors' samples. V usage is TRBV7-8 and J usage is TRBJ2-3; D is perhaps TRBD2 (6 bases). Here the CDR3 reads CASSPGGAWGDTQYF. Here the CDR3 DNA reads TGTGCCAGCAGCCCCGGAGGGGCCTGGGGGGATACGCAGTATTTT.